Listed below are T cell receptor beta chains from one sample, sequenced in a study of shared clonotypes between healthy human individuals. Clones were sequenced by immunoSEQ multiplex PCR, and TCRdb holds only the in-frame ones, with some missing. This repertoire shows about 500,000 clones, 75% to 80% found once; its top ten account for around 12%. Material: PBMCs. The source is a woman in her thirties or forties in good health. Some clones in this sample may be carry-over from other donors' samples. CDR3s include the opening cysteine and the closing phenylalanine or tryptophan. The order of the fields is clone size, V gene, D gene, J gene, CDR3 DNA, CDR3 protein. The D gene is left open where the match is weak. The listing skips clone size in some rows; elsewhere it reads once, few, many or a size class.

>.|TRBV5-1|.|TRBJ2-3
TGCGCCAGCAGCTCGATGACGGGACCCAGAGGGACAGATACGCAGTATTTT
CASSSMTGPRGTDTQYF
>.|TRBV6-5|.|TRBJ2-5
TGTGCCAGCAAACCTGGGACAAGATGGCAAGAGACCCAGTACTTC
CASKPGTRWQETQYF
>.|TRBV28|.|TRBJ1-3
TGTGCCAGCAGTTCGACCAGCTCTGGAAACACCATATATTTT
CASSSTSSGNTIYF
>.|TRBV4-1|TRBD1|TRBJ2-6
TGCGCCAGCAGCCAAACCACAGGGGGCGATTCTGGGGCCAACGTCCTGACTTTC
CASSQTTGGDSGANVLTF
>.|TRBV9|.|TRBJ2-3
TGTGCCAGCAGCGTAAATACTGCTAGAGGTACGCAGTATTTT
CASSVNTARGTQYF
>.|TRBV7-9|.|TRBJ2-2
TGTGCCAGCAGCTTAGTTCGCGGGGAGCTGTTTTTT
CASSLVRGELFF
>.|TRBV18|.|TRBJ2-5
TGTGCCAGCTCACCAGGTCAGGTTGAGACCCAGTACTTC
CASSPGQVETQYF
>.|TRBV29-1|.|TRBJ2-3
TGCAGCGCTGGGGGAGGCGACACAGATACGCAGTATTTT
CSAGGGDTDTQYF
>.|TRBV5-3|TRBD2|TRBJ2-5
TGTGCCAGAAGCTTGCGGGGGGTCCAAGAGACCCAGTACTTC
CARSLRGVQETQYF
>.|TRBV30|.|TRBJ1-4
TGTGCCTGGGGGGACGATCGGAAGGAAAAACTGTTTTTT
CAWGDDRKEKLFF
>.|TRBV4-3|TRBD2|TRBJ2-3
TGCGCCAGCAGCCAAGATAGTCTGGCTAGCGGGAGGGCAGATACGCAGTATTTT
CASSQDSLASGRADTQYF
>.|TRBV9|.|TRBJ2-4
TGTGCCAGCAGCGTAGGGGGCCTTGGGTTAGCCAAAAACATTCAGTACTTC
CASSVGGLGLAKNIQYF
>.|TRBV30|TRBD1|TRBJ2-2
TGTGCCTGGAGCTATGGACAGGAGAACACCGGGGAGCTGTTTTTT
CAWSYGQENTGELFF
>.|TRBV2|.|TRBJ1-3
TGTGCCAGCAGTGTGAGGGGAGACTCTGGAAACACCATATATTTT
CASSVRGDSGNTIYF
>.|TRBV18|.|TRBJ1-2
TGTGCCAGCTCACCAGAAGGGAATCGCGGCTACACCTTC
CASSPEGNRGYTF
>.|TRBV7-9|TRBD2|TRBJ2-1
TGTGCCAGTGATACTAGCGGGAGTTACAATGAGCAGTTCTTC
CASDTSGSYNEQFF
>.|TRBV28|TRBD2|TRBJ2-5
TGTGCCAGCATGGGAGCGGGGGAGGGGGTAAGACAAGAGACCCAGTACTTC
CASMGAGEGVRQETQYF
>.|TRBV5-1|TRBD1|TRBJ1-2
TGCGCCAGCACCCGGACAGGGGAGGGCTATGGCTACACCTTC
CASTRTGEGYGYTF
>many|TRBV6-6|TRBD2|TRBJ2-7
TGTGCCAGCAGTTACAGCGCTAGCGGGTACGAGCAGTACTTC
CASSYSASGYEQYF
>few|TRBV6-1|TRBD2|TRBJ2-1
TGTGCCAGCAGTGAGCCCCTTGCTAGCGGGAGGTTCGATGAGCAGTTCTTC
CASSEPLASGRFDEQFF
>few|TRBV5-1|TRBD2|TRBJ2-3
TGCGCCAGCAGCCTCTGGACTAGCGGGAGCGATACGCAGTATTTT
CASSLWTSGSDTQYF
>.|TRBV27|TRBD1|TRBJ2-1
TGTGCCAGCAGTCTCGGACAGGCCTACAATGAGCAGTTCTTC
CASSLGQAYNEQFF
>.|TRBV7-2|TRBD1|TRBJ2-7
TGTGCCAGCAGCTTAGTTGTAAGGGACAGAGTCTCCTACGAGCAGTACTTC
CASSLVVRDRVSYEQYF
>.|TRBV5-8|TRBD2|TRBJ2-1
TGTGCCAGCAGTGTCGGGACTAGCGGTTTGAGCGAGCAGTTCTTC
CASSVGTSGLSEQFF
>.|TRBV6-5|TRBD1|TRBJ1-3
TGTGCCAGCAGGGCAGGGGGATCTGGAAACACCATATATTTT
CASRAGGSGNTIYF
>once|TRBV7-9|.|TRBJ2-5
TGTGCCAGCAGCTTAGCGAGTTCGGCGACCCAGTACTTC
CASSLASSATQYF
>.|TRBV6-5|TRBD2|TRBJ2-7
TGTGCCAGCAGGGTACTAGCGGGGGTCTCCTACGAGCAGTACTTC
CASRVLAGVSYEQYF
>.|TRBV5-3|.|TRBJ2-7
TGTGCCAGAAGCTTGGTCGGTCGCGAGCAGTACTTC
CARSLVGREQYF
>.|TRBV19|.|TRBJ2-7
TGTGCCAGTAGTGCGGACAATCCAGCCTCCTACGAGCAGTACTTC
CASSADNPASYEQYF
>.|TRBV7-2|.|TRBJ1-2
TGTGCCAGCAGCCCGATGACAGAGACCTATGGCTACACCTTC
CASSPMTETYGYTF
>.|TRBV7-9|.|TRBJ1-5
TGTGCCAGCAGCTTCTCCTGGAGCGGTAGCAATCAGCCTCAGCATTTT
CASSFSWSGSNQPQHF
>.|TRBV6-1|.|TRBJ2-7
TGTGCCAGCAGTGGGGCTTGGGGCACGGATGACTACGAGCAGTACTTC
CASSGAWGTDDYEQYF
>.|TRBV2|.|TRBJ2-1
TGTGCCAGCAGTGAATTGGACGTTGGGGAGCAGTTCTTC
CASSELDVGEQFF